The subject of this entry is one T cell receptor (beta chain). Its antigen is currently not known. The sample holds no much larger clone one base away, and base qualities are not on file. The time point label corresponds to: baseline before first vaccination. Samples from vaccinated people were obtained from the UK trials COV001 and COV002, which included a single-blind randomized controlled phase 2/3 trial of AZD1222 (ChAdOx1 nCoV-19) in healthy adults. For TCRbeta chain sequencing, PBMC samples were collected from trial participants at day 0 and at day 28 after the second dose. The CDR3 regions of human TCRbeta chains were analyzed by immunosequencing. In the authors' own workflow: Repertoire TCRs were checked for matches against a reference library of SARS-CoV-2-specific TCRs that had been generated using the MIRA antigen-specificity platform. Breadth was defined as the fraction of unique TCRs that were SARS-CoV-2-associated, and depth was defined as the fraction of total T cells that were SARS-CoV-2-associated. Using the MIRA data, each spike-specific TCR was mapped to the spike region that the TCR reacts to and placed in a CD4 or CD8 class. Log10-transformed breadth and depth values were compared by one-way ANOVA with Sidak's multiple comparisons tests. TCRdb mirrors the immuneACCESS table, restricted to in-frame sequences. Some clones are absent from its copies; in checked studies, under half trace to an unresolved V gene, and the reason for the others is unknown. Clone size and the V and J calls come from that table; the DNA yielded D and trimming. The sample table shows about 150,000 clones, and less than 95% are seen once. The top ten clones comprise over 0.95% of the sample.

This entry is derived from a study of T cell responses to AZD1222 COVID-19 vaccine (dated by TCRdb to about 2021). The study in broad terms: AZD1222 recipients given second doses at about 4 weeks or at about 12 weeks were pooled, since spike-specific TCR depth and breadth were not found to differ between the two schedules. Trial participants were enrolled into age subgroups of 18-55, 56-69 and 70-plus years, which contained about 150, 28 and 57 TCR-sequenced participants, respectively. A total of approximately 230 trial participants underwent TCR sequencing, of whom about 200 received two doses of AZD1222 and roughly 25 received two doses of the MenACWY control vaccine. Results the study describes overall, beyond this receptor: Most participants were white British and females outnumbered males, and the authors suggested that clonal diversity may have been underestimated. Conclusions about previously exposed vaccinees are limited because only 5 or 6 AZD1222 recipients were SARS-CoV-2 seropositive at baseline. Because no day 14 peak-response samples were available, repertoires were characterized only after the peak T cell response. The 56-69-year group was small, and its depth increase did not reach significance, likely because of low power. After two AZD1222 doses, both the breadth and the depth of spike-specific TCRs were significantly higher than at day 0 and than in MenACWY recipients. The vaccine-associated CD4 TCRs covered the entire spike protein, and the dominant responses fell in regions 160-218 and 743-854. Nearly half of unique spike-specific TCRs reportedly recognized epitopes outside regions mutated in the B.1.351 and B.1.1.7 variants.

The CDR3 measures 15 amino acids from cysteine to phenylalanine. CDR3 DNA only is kept here, 45 bases in frame from base 1. The germline V gene supplies CDR1 MGHDK and CDR2 SYGVNS. V drops 3 bases and J drops 2 bases, leaving 12 bases in between. The chain joins TRBV25-1 to TRBJ2-3, and TRBD2 may be the D gene, going by 5 matching bases. The sample was peripheral blood, taken on day 0 of AZD1222 vaccination. This clonotype originated in an adult in good health. The nucleotide sequence is TGTGCCAGCAGTGACGGGGTTGGGTCCACAGATACGCAGTATTTT. Its protein product is CASSDGVGSTDTQYF.